Below are 12 T cell receptor beta chains sequenced from a single sample in a study of blood T cell repertoires in COVID-19. The assay was immunoSEQ multiplex PCR, and TCRdb's table has in-frame clones only and misses some. The sample has fewer than 50,000 clones; roughly 84% are singletons. The source material was peripheral blood. These receptor sequences come from an older man with active COVID-19.

The chain recombines TRBV2 with TRBJ1-6, with 12 positions matching TRBD1. The CDR3 totals 14 residues. Germline V gene data show CDR1 as SNHLY and CDR2 as FYNNEI. V dropped 6 bases and J dropped 14; count of bases not matched to a gene: 8. CDR3 sequence reads: CASSAGTGGTALHF. Written as DNA, the CDR3 is TGTGCCAGCAGCGCCGGGACAGGGGGCACGGCCCTCCACTTT.

The gene calls are TRBV15 and TRBJ2-1; D uncertain. V was pared by 1 base and J by 7 bases, with 5 bases between. This CDR3 spans 12 amino acids. CDR1 is LNHNV and CDR2 is YYDKDF in the germline V gene (reference sequence). The CDR3 here is CATSRGLNEQFF. As DNA, the CDR3 is TGTGCCACCAGCAGAGGACTTAATGAGCAGTTCTTC.

V and J are TRBV7-3 and TRBJ2-5, with D unclear. CDR3 size: 13 residues. V shed 4 bases and J shed 5 bases, with 11 bases lying between them. CDR1 and CDR2 from the germline V gene are SGHTA and FQGTGA. The CDR3 region has the DNA TGTGCCAGCAGCTCCTTCCCTACGGAGACCCAGTACTTC. This encodes CASSSFPTETQYF.

The chain carries TRBV7-3 and TRBJ2-3, with a tentative D call TRBD2 (6 bases). Trimming took 2 bases from V and 4 from J, leaving 7 bases between them. The germline CDR1 and CDR2 sequences are SGHTA and FQGTGA. The CDR3 length is 13 residues. The CDR3 DNA reads as TGTGCCAGCAGCTTAGCGGGGCCAGATACGCAGTATTTT. It specifies CASSLAGPDTQYF.

The CDR3 is CASSLTKADREEYEQYF. The DNA of the CDR3 is TGTGCCAGCAGCTTAACGAAGGCGGACAGGGAAGAATACGAGCAGTACTTC. The genes are TRBV3-1 (or the pseudogene TRBV3-2) and TRBJ2-7; 8 positions agree with TRBD1. The CDR3 has 17 amino acids. Trimming removed 5 bases from V and 4 bases from J; junction bases left unmatched: 16. Germline V CDR1 and CDR2: LGHDT, YNNKEL (reference sequence).

The chain uses TRBV5-1 and TRBJ2-2; D possibly corresponds to TRBD1 (6 bases). The V and J ends lost 0 bases and 4 bases respectively, with 7 bases between them. The V gene's germline CDR1 is SGHRS and CDR2 YFSETQ. The CDR3 loop spans 14 amino acids. This CDR3 reads CASSLGQATGELFF. CDR3 nucleotide sequence: TGCGCCAGCAGCTTGGGACAGGCCACCGGGGAGCTGTTTTTT.

The chain is built from TRBV30 and TRBJ2-1, with D unclear. Trimming removed 5 bases at V and 0 bases at J, with 11 bases between. The V gene's germline CDR1 is GTSNPN and CDR2 SVGIG (reference sequence). This CDR3 contains 14 residues. The CDR3 protein is CAWRASSSYNEQFF. CDR3 coding DNA: TGTGCCTGGCGTGCCTCGAGCTCCTACAATGAGCAGTTCTTC.

The chain couples TRBV9 to TRBJ2-3; TRBD2 is a possible D gene (5 bases). The V and J ends lost 3 bases and 1 base respectively, with 12 bases between them. Germline V lookup: CDR1 SGDLS, CDR2 YYNGEE. The CDR3 totals 15 residues. Here the CDR3 DNA reads TGTGCCAGCAGCGCACTCTCCGGGGGCACAGATACGCAGTATTTT. Encoded protein: CASSALSGGTDTQYF.

V is TRBV7-2 and J is TRBJ2-1; 11 positions agree with TRBD1. Germline CDR1 is SGHTA and CDR2 is FQGNSA. The CDR3 totals 14 residues. The junction had 5 bases not matched to a gene; V was cut back by 5 bases and J by 8 bases. The CDR3 is CASSRDRGMHEQFF. The CDR3 nucleotides are TGTGCCAGCAGCAGGGACAGGGGGATGCATGAGCAGTTCTTC.

This clone was observed a single time. The V and J genes are TRBV7-5 and TRBJ2-3; TRBD2, the D gene given by the table, was not confirmed from the DNA. TRBV7-5 is assigned pseudogene status. This CDR3 comprises 12 residues. The CDR3 region has the DNA TGTGTCAGAAGCCCCGGGGGAGATACGCAGTATTTT. Protein: CVRSPGGDTQYF.

The rearrangement joins TRBV5-8 to TRBJ2-7; TRBD2 agrees at 10 bases. Germline CDR1 and CDR2: SGHTS and YDEGEE. V was pared by 3 bases and J by 7 bases, with 10 bases of the junction left unmatched. The CDR3 is 15 amino acids. Here the CDR3 reads CASSSGTSEPREQYF. The CDR3 region has the DNA TGTGCCAGCAGCTCCGGGACTAGCGAACCTAGGGAGCAGTACTTC. Complete variable domain (other parts from reference TRBV5-8 and TRBJ2-7): EAGVTQSPTHLIKTRGQQATLRCSPISGHTSVYWYQQALGLGLQFLLWYDEGEERNRGNFPPRFSGRQFPNYSSELNVNALELEDSALYLCASSSGTSEPREQYFGPGTRLTVT.

The V and J genes are TRBV6-5 and TRBJ2-1; TRBD1 might be the D (5 bases). Per germline, CDR1 MNHEY and CDR2 SVGAGI. Trimming stripped 2 bases from V and 3 bases from J, with 8 bases between. The CDR3 is made up of 14 amino acids. CDR3 in DNA: TGTGCCAGCAGTTACAGGCAGGGCTACAATGAGCAGTTCTTC. Translation: CASSYRQGYNEQFF.